This T cell receptor beta chain is from a study of shared clonotypes between healthy human individuals. The V and J ends lost 5 bases and 5 bases, in that order; junction bases with no gene match: 2. This CDR3 is 12 amino acids long. From germline, CDR1 is KGHSH and CDR2 LQKENI. As for this clone: As yet, its antigen is unknown.

General study points: Represented diversity, genetic and exposure-history alike, was limited by few donors.

This table comes from immunoSEQ multiplex PCR, and its TCRdb copy is limited to in-frame clones, with some not included. This table has some 1 million clones, approximately 76% appearing once. The donors, healthy adults who were HIV-negative, had experienced no recent acute infections or vaccinations. The gene calls are TRBV18 and TRBJ2-7, with 8 bases matching TRBD1. This clonotype originated in a man between 18 and 29 years old in good health. Sequenced input: memory CD4+ T cells sorted from blood. The subset here: CD45RA-negative fraction. CDR3 loop: CASSTDRDEQYF. CDR3 in DNA: TGTGCCAGCTCAACGGACAGGGACGAGCAGTACTTC.